This section outlines one TCR beta chain sequence together with its context. The target antigen is unknown. Likely a read error: the CDR3 ends without its conserved phenylalanine or tryptophan. This record belongs to a study of cytomegalovirus exposure and HLA in healthy donors. PCR involved 60 Vbeta and 13 Jbeta primers. The assay was immunoSEQ multiplex PCR, and TCRdb's table has in-frame clones only and misses some. The sample yields some 150,000 clones, roughly 80% seen once. Study-wide results and limits: Researchers left out some V segments, among them TRBV6-2 and TRBV6-3, as indistinguishable.

V was pared by 1 base and J by 10 bases, with 16 bases between. CDR1 is SGHVS, CDR2 FQNEAQ, per germline. This CDR3 comprises 15 residues. The rearrangement joins TRBV7-8 to TRBJ1-4; weak D call: TRBD1 (5 bases). The sequence was collected from a woman under 30 in good health and CMV-seronegative. Sequencing was done on a sample of PBMCs. Written as DNA, the CDR3 is TGTGCCAGCAGCTTAGTTTTAGTCGGCGGGGGAAAACTGTTTGTT. This sequence encodes CASSLVLVGGGKLFV.